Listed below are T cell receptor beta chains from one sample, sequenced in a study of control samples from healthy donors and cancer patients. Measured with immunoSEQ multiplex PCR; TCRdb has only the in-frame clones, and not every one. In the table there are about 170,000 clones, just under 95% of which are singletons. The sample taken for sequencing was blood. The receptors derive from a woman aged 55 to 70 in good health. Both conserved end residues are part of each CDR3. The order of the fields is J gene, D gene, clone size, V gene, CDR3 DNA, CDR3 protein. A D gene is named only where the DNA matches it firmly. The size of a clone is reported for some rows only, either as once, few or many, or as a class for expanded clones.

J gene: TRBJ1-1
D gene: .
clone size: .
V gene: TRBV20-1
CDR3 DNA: TGCAGTGCTAGTAGGACGGATGAAGCTTTCTTT
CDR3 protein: CSASRTDEAFF

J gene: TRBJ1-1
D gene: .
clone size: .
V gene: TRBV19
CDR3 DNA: TGTGCCAGTAGTACTACAATAAGAACTGAAGCTTTCTTT
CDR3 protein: CASSTTIRTEAFF

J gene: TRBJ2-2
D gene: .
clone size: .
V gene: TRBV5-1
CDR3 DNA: TGCGCCAGCAGCTTACTGTCCCAGAACACCGGGGAGCTGTTTTTT
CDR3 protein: CASSLLSQNTGELFF

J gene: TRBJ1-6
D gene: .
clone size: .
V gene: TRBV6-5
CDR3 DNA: TGTGCCACCTCGGGGGATCGAAATTCACCCCTCCACTTT
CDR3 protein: CATSGDRNSPLHF

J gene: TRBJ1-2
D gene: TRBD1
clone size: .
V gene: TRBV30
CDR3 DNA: TGTGCCCACCAGACAGGGGTCGGTTACAACTATGGCTACACCTTC
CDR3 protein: CAHQTGVGYNYGYTF

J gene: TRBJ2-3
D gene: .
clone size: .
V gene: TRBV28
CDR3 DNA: TGTGCCAGCAGACTACTAGGCGATACGCAGTATTTT
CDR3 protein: CASRLLGDTQYF

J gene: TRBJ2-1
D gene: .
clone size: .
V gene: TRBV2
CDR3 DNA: TGTGCCAGCAGACAACAGGGCCTCTCCTACAATGAGCAGTTCTTC
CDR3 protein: CASRQQGLSYNEQFF

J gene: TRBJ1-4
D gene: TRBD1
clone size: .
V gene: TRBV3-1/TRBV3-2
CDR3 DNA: TGTGCCAGCAGCCAAGCAAGCTGGGACAGACGAGAAAAACTGTTTTTT
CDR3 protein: CASSQASWDRREKLFF

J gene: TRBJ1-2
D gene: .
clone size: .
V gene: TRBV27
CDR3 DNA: TGTGCCAGCAGTCCCGAGGGGATTAACTATGGCTACACCTTC
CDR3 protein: CASSPEGINYGYTF

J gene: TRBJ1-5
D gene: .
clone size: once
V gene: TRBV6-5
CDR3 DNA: TGTGCCAGCTACGGCGGGGGCACGAGGCAGCCCCAGCATTTT
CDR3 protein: CASYGGGTRQPQHF

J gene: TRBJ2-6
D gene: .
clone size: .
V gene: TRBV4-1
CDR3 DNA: TGCGCCAGCAGCCAAGAGGGTGGGAGGGGGCCCTCTGGGGCCAACGTCCTGACTTTC
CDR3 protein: CASSQEGGRGPSGANVLTF

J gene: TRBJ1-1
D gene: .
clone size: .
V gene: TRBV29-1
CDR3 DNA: TGCAGCGTTGTGGGCTTGCGGGACACTGAAGCTTTCTTT
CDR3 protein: CSVVGLRDTEAFF

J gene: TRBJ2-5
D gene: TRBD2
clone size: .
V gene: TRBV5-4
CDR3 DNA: TGTGCCAGCAGTCCTACCGGTTCACTAGCGGGGGTGGGATGGGAGACCCAGTACTTC
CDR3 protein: CASSPTGSLAGVGWETQYF

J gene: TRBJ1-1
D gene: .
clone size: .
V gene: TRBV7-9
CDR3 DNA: TGTGCCAGCAGCTTTGGAATGACGAACACTGAAGCTTTCTTT
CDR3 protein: CASSFGMTNTEAFF

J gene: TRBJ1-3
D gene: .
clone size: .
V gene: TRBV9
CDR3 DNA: TGTGCCAGCAGCGTAGCGTCAGGGGATGCAGGAAACACCATATATTTT
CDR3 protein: CASSVASGDAGNTIYF

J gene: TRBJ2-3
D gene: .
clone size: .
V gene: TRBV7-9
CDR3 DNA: TGTGCCAGCAGCGCCAGCACAGATACGCAGTATTTT
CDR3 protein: CASSASTDTQYF

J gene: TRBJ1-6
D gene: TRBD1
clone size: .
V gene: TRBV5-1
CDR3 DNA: TGCGCCAGCAGATCCTTGACAGGGGGCGTGGGAGGAAATTCACCCCTCCACTTT
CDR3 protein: CASRSLTGGVGGNSPLHF

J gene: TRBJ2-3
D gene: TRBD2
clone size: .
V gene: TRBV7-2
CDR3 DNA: TGTGCCAGCAGCACCCGACTAGCGGGGGGCGGGGATACGCAGTATTTT
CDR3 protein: CASSTRLAGGGDTQYF

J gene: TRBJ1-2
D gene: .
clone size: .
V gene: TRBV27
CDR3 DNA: TGTGCCAGCCGTGGGCGGGGCATTAACTATGGCTACACCTTC
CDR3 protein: CASRGRGINYGYTF

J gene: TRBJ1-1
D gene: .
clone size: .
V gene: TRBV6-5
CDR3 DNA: TGTGCCAGCAGTTACTCGATCGGGGCGGTTATCACTGAAGCTTTCTTT
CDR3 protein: CASSYSIGAVITEAFF

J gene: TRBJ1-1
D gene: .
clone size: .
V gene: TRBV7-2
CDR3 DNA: TGTGCCAGCAGCTTACTACAGGGTTTTACTGAAGCTTTCTTT
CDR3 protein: CASSLLQGFTEAFF

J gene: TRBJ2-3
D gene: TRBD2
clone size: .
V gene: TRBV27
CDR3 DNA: TGTGCCAGCAGTCAACCGGGACTAACTAGCACAGATACGCAGTATTTT
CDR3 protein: CASSQPGLTSTDTQYF

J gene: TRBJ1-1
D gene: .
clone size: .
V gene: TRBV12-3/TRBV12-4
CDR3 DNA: TGTGCCAGCAGTTCCAGGGGTAACACTGAAGCTTTCTTT
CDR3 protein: CASSSRGNTEAFF

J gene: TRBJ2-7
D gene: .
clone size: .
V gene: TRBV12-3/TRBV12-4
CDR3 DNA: TGTGCCAGCAGTTTTTCGGGATACGAGCAGTACTTC
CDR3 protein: CASSFSGYEQYF

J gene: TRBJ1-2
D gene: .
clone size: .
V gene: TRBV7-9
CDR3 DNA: TGTGCCAGCAGCCTGCGACAGGAGCTAACTAACTATGGCTACACCTTC
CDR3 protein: CASSLRQELTNYGYTF

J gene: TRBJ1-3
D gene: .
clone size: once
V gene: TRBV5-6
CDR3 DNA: TGTGCCAGCAGCTTGGCGGGGGGAAACACCATATATTTT
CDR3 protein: CASSLAGGNTIYF